This T cell receptor (beta chain) stems from a study of read filtering for tumor transcriptome and immune sequencing. The wider study: Among patients, some 17 were male and around 13 female, aged about 47 to 85 (mean about 71). After DNase treatment, RNA was made into whole-transcriptome libraries.

Study-wide findings and caveats: Correlation between methods rose after single-read clonotypes were removed.

CDR1 SGHNT and CDR2 YYREEE come from the germline V gene (reference sequence). CDR3 length: 13 residues. Sampling of bone marrow took place during active disease in every patient. This clonotype was seen only once. As yet, its antigen is unknown. One junction end disagrees with the germline gene, perhaps due to a read error. This library used roughly 430 ng RNA and molecular barcoded adaptors spanning alpha/delta and beta/gamma chains. TCRdb itself ran the reads through MiXCR, one entry per CDR3 protein. The repertoire includes about 58,000 distinct CDR3 sequences, 9% to 15% of them detected once, and 15% to 20% sits in the top ten.

Sequencing was carried out using a population of CD138-negative cells sorted from bone marrow. The receptor was isolated from a donor over 35 with multiple myeloma. The chain links TRBV5-4 to TRBJ2-3, with TRBD1 matching 9 bases. The CDR3 spells CASRGDREDTQYF. Here the CDR3 DNA reads TGTGCTAGCAGGGGGGACAGGGAAGATACGCAGTATTTT.